The present TCR beta chain was sequenced within a study of blood T cell repertoires in COVID-19. Study overall: Collection of acute and convalescent COVID-19 samples took place in the United States, Italy and Spain. T cells, B-cell-depleted T cells, or PBMCs provided the cDNA or gDNA that served as material.

Per the authors' pipeline: Amplifying reference gene primers gave estimates of nucleated cell counts. Here immunoSEQ multiplex PCR was the method, and the copy in TCRdb shows in-frame clones only, minus some. V, J and clone size derive from that table, while D and trimming were established from the DNA sequence. In the table there are about 70,000 clones, about nine tenths of which are singletons. The CDR3 contains 16 residues. Germline lookup yields CDR1 SEHNR and CDR2 FQNEAQ (reference sequence). V lost 1 base and J 4 bases, leaving 16 bases between the germline ends. Sequencing was done on a sample of peripheral blood. The genes are TRBV7-9 and TRBJ1-2, with a tentative D call TRBD1 (6 bases). This receptor was taken from a woman older than 75 with active or convalescent COVID-19. Here the CDR3 reads CASSLDLGTPIYGYTF. The CDR3 region has the DNA TGTGCCAGCAGCTTAGACCTCGGGACACCGATCTATGGCTACACCTTC. Full variable domain (remainder filled in from reference TRBV7-9 and TRBJ1-2): DTGVSQNPRHKITKRGQNVTFRCDPISEHNRLYWYRQTLGQGPEFLTYFQNEAQLEKSRLLSDRFSAERPKGSFSTLEIQRTEQGDSAMYLCASSLDLGTPIYGYTFGSGTRLTVV.